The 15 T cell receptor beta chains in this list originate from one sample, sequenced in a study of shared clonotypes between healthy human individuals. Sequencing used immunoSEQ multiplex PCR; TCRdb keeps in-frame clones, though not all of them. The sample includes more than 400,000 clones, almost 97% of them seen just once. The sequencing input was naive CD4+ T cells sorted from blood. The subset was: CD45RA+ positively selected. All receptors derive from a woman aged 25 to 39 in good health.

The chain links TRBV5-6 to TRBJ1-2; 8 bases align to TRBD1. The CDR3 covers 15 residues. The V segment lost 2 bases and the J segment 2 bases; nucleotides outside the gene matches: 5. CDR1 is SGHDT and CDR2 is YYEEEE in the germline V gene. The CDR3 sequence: CASSFLDRDNYGYTF. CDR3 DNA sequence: TGTGCCAGCAGCTTTCTGGACAGGGACAACTATGGCTACACCTTC.

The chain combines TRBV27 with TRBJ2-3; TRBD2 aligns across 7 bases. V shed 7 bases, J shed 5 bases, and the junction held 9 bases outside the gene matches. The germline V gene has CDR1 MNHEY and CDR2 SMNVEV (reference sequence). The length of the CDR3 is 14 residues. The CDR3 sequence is CASKRGSLEDTQYF. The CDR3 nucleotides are TGTGCCAGCAAGCGCGGGAGCTTGGAAGATACGCAGTATTTT.

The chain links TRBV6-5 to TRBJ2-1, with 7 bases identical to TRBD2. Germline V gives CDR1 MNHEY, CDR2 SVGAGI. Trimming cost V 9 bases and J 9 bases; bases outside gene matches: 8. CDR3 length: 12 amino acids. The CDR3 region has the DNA TGTGCCAGTTCGCGGGAGTCGAGTGAGCAGTTCTTC. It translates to CASSRESSEQFF.

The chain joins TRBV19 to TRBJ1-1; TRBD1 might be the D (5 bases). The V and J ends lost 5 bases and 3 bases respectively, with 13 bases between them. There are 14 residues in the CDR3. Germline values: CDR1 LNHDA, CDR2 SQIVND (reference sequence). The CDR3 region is CASSRGRWDTEAFF. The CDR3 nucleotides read TGTGCCAGTAGTCGGGGACGGTGGGACACTGAAGCTTTCTTT. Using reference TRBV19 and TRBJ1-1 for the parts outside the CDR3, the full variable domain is DGGITQSPKYLFRKEGQNVTLSCEQNLNHDAMYWYRQDPGQGLRLIYYSQIVNDFQKGDIAEGYSVSREKKESFPLTVTSAQKNPTAFYLCASSRGRWDTEAFFGQGTRLTVV.

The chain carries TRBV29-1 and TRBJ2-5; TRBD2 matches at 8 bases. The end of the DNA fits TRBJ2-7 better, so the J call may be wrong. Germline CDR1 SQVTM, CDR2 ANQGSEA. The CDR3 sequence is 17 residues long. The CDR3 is CSVEAGTRIAGTYEQYF. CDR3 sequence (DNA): TGCAGCGTTGAGGCAGGGACGCGGATAGCGGGAACCTACGAGCAGTACTTC.

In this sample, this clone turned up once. The CDR3 DNA follows: TGTGCCAGCTCACCGAGACCTGAGGGGGGGACGGATACGCAGTATTTT. Translated: CASSPRPEGGTDTQYF. The V call is TRBV18, the J call TRBJ2-3; perhaps TRBD2 as D (7 bases). The V gene's germline CDR1 is KGHSH and CDR2 LQKENI. Deletions cut 3 bases from V and 6 bases from J, with 19 bases between. The CDR3 has 16 residues.

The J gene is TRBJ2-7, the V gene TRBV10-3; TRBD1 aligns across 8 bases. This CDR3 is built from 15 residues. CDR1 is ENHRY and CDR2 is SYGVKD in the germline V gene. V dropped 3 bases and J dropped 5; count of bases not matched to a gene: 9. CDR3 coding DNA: TGTGCCATCAGTGACGATAGGACAGGGAGACACGAGCAGTACTTC. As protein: CAISDDRTGRHEQYF.

CDR3 residues: CASALNTEAFF. DNA for the CDR3: TGTGCCAGTGCTTTGAACACTGAAGCTTTCTTT. The gene calls are TRBV2 and TRBJ1-1; the D is unclear. Trimming removed 9 bases at V and 0 bases at J, with 5 bases between. The CDR3 length is 11 residues. Germline loops: CDR1 SNHLY, CDR2 FYNNEI.

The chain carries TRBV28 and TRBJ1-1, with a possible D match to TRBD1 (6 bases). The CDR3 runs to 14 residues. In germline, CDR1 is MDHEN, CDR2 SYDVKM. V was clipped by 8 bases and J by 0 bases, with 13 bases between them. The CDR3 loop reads CASRGGFMNTEAFF. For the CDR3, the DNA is TGTGCCAGCCGCGGGGGCTTCATGAACACTGAAGCTTTCTTT.

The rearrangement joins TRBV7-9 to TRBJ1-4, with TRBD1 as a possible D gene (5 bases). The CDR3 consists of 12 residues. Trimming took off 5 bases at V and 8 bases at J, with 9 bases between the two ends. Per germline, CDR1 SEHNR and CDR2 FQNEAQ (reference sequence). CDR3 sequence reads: CASSSGGEKLFF. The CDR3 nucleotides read TGTGCCAGCAGCAGCGGGGGGGAAAAACTGTTTTTT. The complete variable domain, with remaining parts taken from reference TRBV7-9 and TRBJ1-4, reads DTGVSQNPRHKITKRGQNVTFRCDPISEHNRLYWYRQTLGQGPEFLTYFQNEAQLEKSRLLSDRFSAERPKGSFSTLEIQRTEQGDSAMYLCASSSGGEKLFFGSGTQLSVL.

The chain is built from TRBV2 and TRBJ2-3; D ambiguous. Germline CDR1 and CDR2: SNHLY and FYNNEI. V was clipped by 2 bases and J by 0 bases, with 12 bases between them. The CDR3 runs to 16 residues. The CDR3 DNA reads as TGTGCCAGCAGTGAACCCAGGTTCTATAGCACAGATACGCAGTATTTT. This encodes CASSEPRFYSTDTQYF. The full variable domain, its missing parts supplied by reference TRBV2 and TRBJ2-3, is EPEVTQTPSHQVTQMGQEVILRCVPISNHLYFYWYRQILGQKVEFLVSFYNNEISEKSEIFDDQFSVERPDGSNFTLKIRSTKLEDSAMYFCASSEPRFYSTDTQYFGPGTRLTVL.

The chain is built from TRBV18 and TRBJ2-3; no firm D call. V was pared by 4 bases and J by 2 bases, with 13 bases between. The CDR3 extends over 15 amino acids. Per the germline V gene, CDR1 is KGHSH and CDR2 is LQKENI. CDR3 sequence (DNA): TGTGCCAGCTCACTAGAAGGGTTGGACACAGATACGCAGTATTTT. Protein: CASSLEGLDTDTQYF.

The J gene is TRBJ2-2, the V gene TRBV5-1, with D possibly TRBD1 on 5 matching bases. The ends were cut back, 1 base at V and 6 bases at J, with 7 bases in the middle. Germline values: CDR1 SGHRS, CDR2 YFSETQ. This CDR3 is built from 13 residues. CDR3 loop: CASSLSGSGELFF. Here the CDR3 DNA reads TGCGCCAGCAGCTTGTCAGGGTCCGGGGAGCTGTTTTTT.

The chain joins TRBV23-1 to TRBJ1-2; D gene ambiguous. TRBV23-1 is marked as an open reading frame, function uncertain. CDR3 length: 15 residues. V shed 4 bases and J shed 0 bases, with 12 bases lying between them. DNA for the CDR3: TGCGCCAGCAGTCTTAAGGGAAGCCCTAACTATGGCTACACCTTC. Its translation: CASSLKGSPNYGYTF.

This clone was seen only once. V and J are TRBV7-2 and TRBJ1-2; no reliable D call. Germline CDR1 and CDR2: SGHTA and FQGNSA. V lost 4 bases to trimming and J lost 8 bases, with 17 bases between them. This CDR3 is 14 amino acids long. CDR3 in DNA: TGTGCCAGCAGCTGGGGAGGAAGATTCGGGGGCTACACCTTC. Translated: CASSWGGRFGGYTF.